This T cell receptor beta chain comes out of a study of Tregs in tolerant kidney transplant recipients. General study points: Few patients were studied, so findings need validation in larger groups.

Unstimulated Tregs (CD4+CD25+CD127-) and CD4+CD25- non-Tregs were sorted from PBMCs. With regard to this clone: Its antigen is as yet unknown.

This table comes from immunoSEQ multiplex PCR, and its TCRdb copy is limited to in-frame clones, with some not included. This sample has approximately 260,000 clones, with 80% to 85% found just once. Sequencing was performed on CD4+ T cells from blood. This TCR was recovered from a human donor in good health.

The CDR3 is CASRLAGGTDTQYF. CDR3 nucleotide sequence: TGTGCCAGCCGGCTAGCGGGAGGCACAGATACGCAGTATTTT. The rearrangement uses TRBV18 and TRBJ2-3; the match to TRBD2 covers 10 bases. This CDR3 is built from 14 residues. Looked up from germline, CDR1 is KGHSH and CDR2 is LQKENI. J was trimmed by 1 base and V by 8 bases; bases with no gene match: 3.